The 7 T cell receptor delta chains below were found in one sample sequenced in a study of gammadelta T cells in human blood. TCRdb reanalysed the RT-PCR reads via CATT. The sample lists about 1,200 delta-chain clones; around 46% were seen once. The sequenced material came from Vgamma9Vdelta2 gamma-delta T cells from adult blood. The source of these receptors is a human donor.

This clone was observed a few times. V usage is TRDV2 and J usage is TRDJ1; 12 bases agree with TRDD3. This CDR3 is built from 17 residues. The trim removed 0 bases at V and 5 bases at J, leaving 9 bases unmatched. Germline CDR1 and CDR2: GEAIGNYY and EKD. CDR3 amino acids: CACDTVELGDTPDKLIF. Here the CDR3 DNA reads TGTGCCTGTGACACCGTAGAGCTGGGGGATACGCCGGATAAACTCATCTTT.

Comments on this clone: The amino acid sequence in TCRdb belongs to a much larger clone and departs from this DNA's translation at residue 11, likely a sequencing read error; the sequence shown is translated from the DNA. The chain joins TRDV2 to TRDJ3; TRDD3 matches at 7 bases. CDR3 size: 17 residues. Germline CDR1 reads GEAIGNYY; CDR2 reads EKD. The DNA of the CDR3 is TGTGCCTGTGACACCTGGGGGAGCTCCTGGAACACCCGACAGATGTTTTTC. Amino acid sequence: CACDTWGSSWNTRQMFF.

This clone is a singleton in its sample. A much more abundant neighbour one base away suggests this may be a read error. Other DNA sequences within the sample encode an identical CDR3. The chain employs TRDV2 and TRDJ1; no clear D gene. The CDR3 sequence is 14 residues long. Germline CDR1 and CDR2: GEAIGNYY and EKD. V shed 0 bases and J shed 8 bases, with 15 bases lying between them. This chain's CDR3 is CACDTVETSTKLIF. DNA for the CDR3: TGTGCCTGTGACACCGTGGAAACATCTACCAAACTCATCTTT.

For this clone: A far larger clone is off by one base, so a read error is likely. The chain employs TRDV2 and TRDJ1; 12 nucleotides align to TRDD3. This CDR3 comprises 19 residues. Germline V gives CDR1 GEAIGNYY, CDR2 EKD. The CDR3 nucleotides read TGTGCCTGTGACACCGTACCGTCTGGGGGATACGCACGGACCGATAATCTCATCTTT. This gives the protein CACDTVPSGGYARTDNLIF.

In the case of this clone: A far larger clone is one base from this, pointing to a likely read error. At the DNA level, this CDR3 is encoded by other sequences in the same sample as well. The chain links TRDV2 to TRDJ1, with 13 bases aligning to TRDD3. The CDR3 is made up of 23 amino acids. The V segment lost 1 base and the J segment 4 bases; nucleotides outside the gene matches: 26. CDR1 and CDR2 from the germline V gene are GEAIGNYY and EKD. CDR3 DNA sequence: TGTGCCTGTGACACTGCCGGGTACTGGGGGATACGAGGATCTGGGGGCGATGGCGATAAACTCATCTTT. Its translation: CACDTAGYWGIRGSGGDGDKLIF.

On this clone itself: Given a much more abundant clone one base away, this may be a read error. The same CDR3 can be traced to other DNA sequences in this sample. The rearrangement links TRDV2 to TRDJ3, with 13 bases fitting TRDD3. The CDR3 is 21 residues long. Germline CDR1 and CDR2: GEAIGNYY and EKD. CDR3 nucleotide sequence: TGTGCTTGTGACAAAGTACTGGGGGATACGCGAAGCTCCTGGGACACCCGACAGATGTTTTTC. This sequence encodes CACDKVLGDTRSSWDTRQMFF.

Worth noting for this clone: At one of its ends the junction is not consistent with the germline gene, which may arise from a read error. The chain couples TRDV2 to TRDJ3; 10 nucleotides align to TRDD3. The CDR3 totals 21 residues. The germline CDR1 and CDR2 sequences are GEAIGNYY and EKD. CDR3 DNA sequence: TGTGCCTATGACAGCCCCGGACTGGGGGATCCGAGCTCCTGGGACACCCGACAGATGTTTTTC. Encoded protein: CAYDSPGLGDPSSWDTRQMFF.